Below, one T cell receptor (beta chain) is given with its context. Repertoires were generated with immunoSEQ multiplex PCR, while TCRdb's copy carries only in-frame clones and drops some. The data contain around 240,000 clones, just under 85% of them singletons. The data were obtained in a study of blood T cell repertoires in COVID-19. V was cut by 3 bases and J by 3 bases, with 11 bases left in between. Per germline, CDR1 KGHSH and CDR2 LQKENI. CDR3 size: 14 residues. This clonotype was obtained from a woman older than 75 with acute or convalescent COVID-19. Sequencing input: peripheral blood. The chain links TRBV18 to TRBJ1-2; a weak D match, TRBD1 (6 bases). CDR3 in amino acids: CASSPQYRDYGYTF. The CDR3 nucleotides are TGTGCCAGCTCACCGCAATACAGGGACTATGGCTACACCTTC.